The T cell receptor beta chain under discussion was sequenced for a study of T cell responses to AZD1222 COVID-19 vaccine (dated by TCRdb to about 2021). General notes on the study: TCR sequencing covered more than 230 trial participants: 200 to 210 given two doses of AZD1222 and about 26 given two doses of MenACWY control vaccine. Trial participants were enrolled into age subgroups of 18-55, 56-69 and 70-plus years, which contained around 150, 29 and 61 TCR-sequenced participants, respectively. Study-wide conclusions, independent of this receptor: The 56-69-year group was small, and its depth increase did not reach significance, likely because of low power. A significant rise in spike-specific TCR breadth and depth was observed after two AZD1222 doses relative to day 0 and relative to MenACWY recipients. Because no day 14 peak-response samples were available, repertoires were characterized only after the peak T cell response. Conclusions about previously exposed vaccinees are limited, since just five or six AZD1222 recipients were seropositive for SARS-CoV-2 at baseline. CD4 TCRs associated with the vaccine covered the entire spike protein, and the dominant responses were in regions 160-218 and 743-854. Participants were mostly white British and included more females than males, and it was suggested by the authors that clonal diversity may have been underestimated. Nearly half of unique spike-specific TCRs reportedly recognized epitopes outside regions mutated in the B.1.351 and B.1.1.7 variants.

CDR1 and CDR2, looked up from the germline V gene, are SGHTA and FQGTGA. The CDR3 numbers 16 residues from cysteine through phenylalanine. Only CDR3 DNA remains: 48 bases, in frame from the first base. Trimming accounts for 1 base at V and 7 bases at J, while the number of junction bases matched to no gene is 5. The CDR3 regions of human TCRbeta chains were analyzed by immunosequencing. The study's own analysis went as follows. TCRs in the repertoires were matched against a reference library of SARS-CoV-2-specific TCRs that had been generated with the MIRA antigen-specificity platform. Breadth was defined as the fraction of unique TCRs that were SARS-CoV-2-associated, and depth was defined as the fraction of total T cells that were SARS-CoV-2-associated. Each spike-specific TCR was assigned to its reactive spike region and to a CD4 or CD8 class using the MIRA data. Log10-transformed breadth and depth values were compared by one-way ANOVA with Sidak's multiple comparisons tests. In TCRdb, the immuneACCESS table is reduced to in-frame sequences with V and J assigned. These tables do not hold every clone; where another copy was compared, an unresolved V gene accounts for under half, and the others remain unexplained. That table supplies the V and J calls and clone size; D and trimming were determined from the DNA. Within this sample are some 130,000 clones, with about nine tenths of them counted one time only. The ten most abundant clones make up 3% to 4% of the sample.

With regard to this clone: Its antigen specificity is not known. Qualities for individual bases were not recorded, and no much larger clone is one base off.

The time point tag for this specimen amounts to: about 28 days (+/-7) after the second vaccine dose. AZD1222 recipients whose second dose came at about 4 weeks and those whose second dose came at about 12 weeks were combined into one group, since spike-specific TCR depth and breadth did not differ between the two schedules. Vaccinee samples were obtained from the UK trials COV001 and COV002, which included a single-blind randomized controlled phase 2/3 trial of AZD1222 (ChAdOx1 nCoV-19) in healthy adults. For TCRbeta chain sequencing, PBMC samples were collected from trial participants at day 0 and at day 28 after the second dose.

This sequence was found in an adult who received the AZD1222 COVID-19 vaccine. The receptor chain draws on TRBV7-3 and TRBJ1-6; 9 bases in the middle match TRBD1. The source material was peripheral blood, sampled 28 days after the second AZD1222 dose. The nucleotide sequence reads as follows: TGTGCCAGCAGCTTAAACGGACAGGGGAACAATTCACCCCTCCACTTT. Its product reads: CASSLNGQGNNSPLHF.